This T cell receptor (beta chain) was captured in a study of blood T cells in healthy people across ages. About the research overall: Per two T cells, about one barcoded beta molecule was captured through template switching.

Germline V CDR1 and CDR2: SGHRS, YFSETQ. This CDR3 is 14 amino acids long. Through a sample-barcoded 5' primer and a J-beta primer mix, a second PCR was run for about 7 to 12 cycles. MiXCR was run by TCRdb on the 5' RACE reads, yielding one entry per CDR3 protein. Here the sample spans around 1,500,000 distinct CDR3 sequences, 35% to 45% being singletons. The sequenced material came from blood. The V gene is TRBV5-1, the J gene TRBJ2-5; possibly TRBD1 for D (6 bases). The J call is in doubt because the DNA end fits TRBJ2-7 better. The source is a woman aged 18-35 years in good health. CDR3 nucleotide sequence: TGCGCCAGCAGCTCCCTTCAGGGGTCGGCCGAGCAGTACTTC. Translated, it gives CASSSLQGSAEQYF.